These 20 T cell receptor beta chains were all obtained from the same sample, sequenced in a study of T cells after somatic rescue of genetic block. Profiled with immunoSEQ multiplex PCR; TCRdb holds only in-frame clones, not every one. This table has 68,000 or so clones, around 90% appearing once. Input material: peripheral blood mononuclear cells (PBMCs). The source is a man between 40 and 49 years old.

The chain combines TRBV4-1 with TRBJ1-5; weak D call: TRBD1 (5 bases). The CDR3 contains 14 residues. Germline lookup yields CDR1 MGHRA and CDR2 YSYEKL. The V gene lost 2 bases and the J gene lost 10 bases, with 15 bases spanning the gap. CDR3 sequence (DNA): TGCGCCAGCAGCCAAATAGGGGTAGCGGGACCCCAGCATTTT. This sequence encodes CASSQIGVAGPQHF.

J is TRBJ1-2 and V is TRBV5-1, with a possible D match to TRBD1 (6 bases). The V gene's germline CDR1 is SGHRS and CDR2 YFSETQ. V was cut by 4 bases and J by 8 bases, with 12 bases left in between. The CDR3 sequence is 12 residues long. The CDR3 DNA reads TGCGCCAGCAGCGAGGACAGATGGGGCTACACCTTC. Protein product: CASSEDRWGYTF.

Only a few counts were recorded for this clone. The J gene is TRBJ2-7, the V gene TRBV4-3; 9 bases line up with TRBD1. V lost 0 bases, J lost 3 bases, and 6 bases stayed unmatched. CDR3 length: 16 amino acids. Germline CDR1 reads LGHNA; CDR2 reads YSLEER. The CDR3 nucleotides read TGCGCCAGCAGCCAAGATCTGGGGACAGGGCACTACGAGCAGTACTTC. Its translation: CASSQDLGTGHYEQYF.

In its sample, this clone was seen once. The V call is TRBV5-1, the J call TRBJ1-2; no clear D. Per the germline V gene, CDR1 is SGHRS and CDR2 is YFSETQ. The CDR3 sequence is 15 residues long. V lost 0 bases and J lost 0, with 9 bases in between. The CDR3 region is CASSLGANSNYGYTF. CDR3 coding DNA: TGCGCCAGCAGCTTGGGGGCCAACTCTAACTATGGCTACACCTTC.

CDR3 bases: TGTGCCATCAGTCCGACTAGCGGGAGGGGGGATACGCAGTATTTT. Residues: CAISPTSGRGDTQYF. The chain combines TRBV10-3 with TRBJ2-3, with 14 bases matching TRBD2. With V trimmed by 5 bases and J by 6 bases, 4 bases remained unmatched. The CDR3 runs to 15 residues. The germline CDR1 and CDR2 sequences are ENHRY and SYGVKD.

This rearrangement joins TRBV4-1 to TRBJ1-5; D is unresolved. With 3 bases removed from V and 4 bases from J, the gap between germline ends came to 7 bases. Germline CDR1 and CDR2: MGHRA and YSYEKL. CDR3 length: 13 residues. The DNA for the CDR3 is TGCGCCAGCAGCCAGGTGGGGAATCAGCCCCAGCATTTT. Amino acid sequence: CASSQVGNQPQHF.

CDR3: CASSLGTVNTGELFF. CDR3 sequence (DNA): TGTGCCAGCAGCTTGGGTACGGTGAACACCGGGGAGCTGTTTTTT. The chain is built from TRBV5-6 and TRBJ2-2; no firm D call. The CDR3 is 15 residues long. Trimming left V 0 bases short and J 1 base short, with 7 bases between. Germline values: CDR1 SGHDT, CDR2 YYEEEE.

The chain recombines TRBV28 with TRBJ1-2, with D possibly TRBD1 on 6 matching bases. The length of the CDR3 is 15 residues. The germline V gene encodes CDR1 MDHEN and CDR2 SYDVKM. The V and J ends lost 2 bases and 6 bases respectively, with 16 bases between them. This CDR3 reads CASSLIVAQGHGYTF. The CDR3 coding sequence is TGTGCCAGCAGTTTAATCGTGGCCCAGGGGCATGGCTACACCTTC.

The chain recombines TRBV7-2 with TRBJ2-1; D tentatively reads TRBD1 or TRBD2 (5 bases each). The CDR3 has 14 residues. Germline assignment: CDR1 SGHTA and CDR2 FQGNSA. V lost 4 bases and J 0 bases, leaving 7 bases between the germline ends. The CDR3, as DNA: TGTGCCAGCAGCTGGGGGAGCTCCTACAATGAGCAGTTCTTC. Translating gives CASSWGSSYNEQFF.

This rearrangement joins TRBV29-1 to TRBJ2-5; 12 positions agree with TRBD2. Germline V lookup: CDR1 SQVTM, CDR2 ANQGSEA. The V and J ends lost 2 bases and 5 bases, in that order; junction bases with no gene match: 12. This CDR3 is 17 amino acids long. The CDR3 loop reads CSVENPASGGARETQYF. Here the CDR3 DNA reads TGCAGCGTTGAAAACCCGGCTAGCGGGGGGGCCCGGGAGACCCAGTACTTC.

V gene TRBV19 combines with J gene TRBJ2-1; D is unclear. V lost 3 bases and J lost 7, with 10 bases in between. CDR1 LNHDA and CDR2 SQIVND come from the germline V gene (reference sequence). The CDR3 consists of 13 residues. CDR3 bases: TGTGCCAGTAGTATTTGGGAAGGAAATGAGCAGTTCTTC. Residues: CASSIWEGNEQFF.

The gene calls are TRBV9 and TRBJ2-7; D perhaps matches TRBD2 (6 bases). Trimming pared 3 bases from V and 5 bases from J, leaving 12 bases between. Germline loops: CDR1 SGDLS, CDR2 YYNGEE. The CDR3 consists of 13 residues. CDR3 nucleotides: TGTGCCAGCAGCGAGAGCGGGTCCCACGAGCAGTACTTC. It is translated as CASSESGSHEQYF.

The J gene is TRBJ1-1, the V gene TRBV29-1; 7 positions agree with TRBD1. There are 12 residues in the CDR3. Germline V gene sequence: CDR1 SQVTM, CDR2 ANQGSEA. With V trimmed by 7 bases and J by 1 base, 3 bases remained unmatched. CDR3 amino acids: CSGGQRNTEAFF. CDR3 nucleotides: TGCAGCGGGGGACAGCGGAACACTGAAGCTTTCTTT.

The chain combines TRBV7-9 with TRBJ2-7; either TRBD1 or TRBD2 may supply D (5 bases each). V was pared by 5 bases and J by 2 bases, with 10 bases between. The CDR3 totals 13 residues. Germline V CDR1 and CDR2: SEHNR, FQNEAQ (reference sequence). The chain's CDR3 is CASSMGRTYEQYF. DNA for the CDR3: TGTGCCAGCAGCATGGGACGGACCTACGAGCAGTACTTC.

The chain joins TRBV28 to TRBJ2-5; 9 bases fit TRBD1. V shed 9 bases and J 5 bases; nucleotides not matched to a gene: 4. This CDR3 comprises 12 residues. The germline V gene has CDR1 MDHEN and CDR2 SYDVKM. For the CDR3, the DNA is TGTGCCAGTGAGGGGACAGGGGAGACCCAGTACTTC. Its protein is CASEGTGETQYF.

The chain links TRBV7-9 to TRBJ1-6; no clear D. This CDR3 spans 16 amino acids. The V gene lost 1 base and the J gene lost 7 bases, with 14 bases spanning the gap. Germline-derived CDR1 and CDR2 are SEHNR and FQNEAQ (reference sequence). The CDR3 here is CASSLVRGGTNSPLHF. DNA for the CDR3: TGTGCCAGCAGCTTAGTCCGGGGAGGTACGAATTCACCCCTCCACTTT.

With regard to this clone: Other DNA variants within this sample encode the same CDR3. The chain has TRBV7-6 and TRBJ2-2; no firm D call. The CDR3 consists of 13 residues. Germline CDR1 SGHVS, CDR2 FNYEAQ. The ends were cut back, 5 bases at V and 5 bases at J, with 9 bases in the middle. Written as DNA, the CDR3 is TGTGCCAGCAGCCCAGCGAGTACCGGGGAGCTGTTTTTT. Protein sequence: CASSPASTGELFF. The full variable domain, in which reference TRBV7-6 and TRBJ2-2 provide the parts outside the CDR3, is GAGVSQSPRYKVTKRGQDVALRCDPISGHVSLYWYRQALGQGPEFLTYFNYEAQQDKSGLPNDRFSAERPEGSISTLTIQRTEQRDSAMYRCASSPASTGELFFGEGSRLTVL.

This clone was detected only once. The gene calls are TRBV4-3 and TRBJ2-3; TRBD2 agrees at 8 bases. The CDR3 totals 16 residues. V lost 0 bases and J lost 1; bases outside the gene matches: 3. In germline, CDR1 is LGHNA, CDR2 YSLEER. This chain's CDR3 is CASSQDRAGGTDTQYF. CDR3 nucleotide sequence: TGCGCCAGCAGCCAAGATCGAGCGGGAGGCACAGATACGCAGTATTTT.

This clone was picked up one time. The gene calls are TRBV7-6 and TRBJ2-3, with 14 bases that match TRBD2. Trimming at V came to 5 bases and at J to 8 bases, leaving 9 bases not matched to a gene. Per germline, CDR1 SGHVS and CDR2 FNYEAQ. CDR3 size: 16 residues. The CDR3 DNA is TGTGCCAGCAGCAAATCCGGGACTAGCGGGAGTCTTACGCAGTATTTT. Amino acids: CASSKSGTSGSLTQYF.

The V call is TRBV9, the J call TRBJ2-1, with D possibly being TRBD2 (5 bases). The CDR3 runs to 16 residues. V was pared by 4 bases and J by 4 bases, with 18 bases between. CDR1 is SGDLS and CDR2 is YYNGEE in the germline V gene. CDR3 sequence (DNA): TGTGCCAGCAGCCCCCAGGAGGATTCACGTTACAATGAGCAGTTCTTC. It yields the protein CASSPQEDSRYNEQFF.